A selection of T cell receptor beta chains follows, all from one sample in a study of blood T cell repertoires in COVID-19. Here immunoSEQ multiplex PCR was the method, and the copy in TCRdb shows in-frame clones only, minus some. This repertoire shows some 48,000 clones, just over 85% found once; its top ten account for 2.6%. The source material was peripheral blood. These receptors were obtained from a woman of 80 years or more with COVID-19, enrolled during active disease. Both conserved end residues are part of each CDR3. Each record gives: clone size, D gene, J gene, V gene, CDR3 protein, CDR3 DNA. A D gene is named only where the DNA matches it firmly. Expanded clones are given a class, and other clones once, few, many or no size at all.

>-|TRBD1|TRBJ2-7|TRBV10-1
CASSRQGSYEQYF
TGCGCCAGCAGTAGACAGGGGTCCTACGAGCAGTACTTC
>-|TRBD2|TRBJ2-3|TRBV5-4
CASSQAILAGGPTDTQYF
TGTGCCAGCAGCCAGGCAATCCTAGCGGGAGGGCCCACAGATACGCAGTATTTT
>-|TRBD2|TRBJ2-7|TRBV4-2
CASSQGMPSGGSRTYEQYF
TGTGCCAGCAGCCAAGGAATGCCTAGCGGGGGGTCCAGAACCTACGAGCAGTACTTC
>-|-|TRBJ1-4|TRBV7-6
CASSLGGEGEKLFF
TGTGCCAGCAGCTTGGGTGGAGAGGGTGAAAAACTGTTTTTT
>-|-|TRBJ1-4|TRBV25-1
CASSASTVITSTNEKLFF
TGTGCCAGCAGTGCCTCGACAGTTATAACATCAACTAATGAAAAACTGTTTTTT
>-|TRBD1|TRBJ1-2|TRBV5-1
CASSRQTGESYGYTF
TGCGCCAGCAGCCGGCAGACAGGGGAGAGCTATGGCTACACCTTC
>once|TRBD1|TRBJ2-7|TRBV5-6
CASSLGTGKLYEQYF
TGTGCCAGCAGCTTGGGGACAGGGAAGCTCTACGAGCAGTACTTC
>-|TRBD1|TRBJ2-7|TRBV7-2
CASSLDYSGGREQYF
TGTGCCAGCAGCTTAGACTATTCAGGGGGTAGAGAGCAGTACTTC
>-|TRBD2|TRBJ2-3|TRBV3-1/TRBV3-2
CASSLSTTSGRTDTQYF
TGTGCCAGCAGCCTTTCAACTACTAGCGGGAGAACAGATACGCAGTATTTT
>few|TRBD2|TRBJ2-1|TRBV4-2
CASSQGKAYGLAHEQFF
TGTGCCAGCAGCCAAGGGAAGGCATACGGACTAGCGCATGAGCAGTTCTTC
>-|TRBD1|TRBJ2-7|TRBV30
CAWSVCTGDSYEQYF
TGTGCCTGGAGTGTTTGCACAGGGGACTCCTACGAGCAGTACTTC
>once|TRBD1|TRBJ2-2|TRBV7-2
CASSFTGVKNTGELFF
TGTGCCAGCAGCTTCACAGGGGTGAAAAACACCGGGGAGCTGTTTTTT
>-|-|TRBJ1-3|TRBV27
CASSSGLYGNTIYF
TGTGCCAGCAGTTCCGGGTTGTATGGAAACACCATATATTTT
>-|-|TRBJ2-5|TRBV5-1
CASSLVTITEETQYF
TGCGCCAGCAGCTTGGTAACTATAACCGAGGAGACCCAGTACTTC
>-|TRBD1|TRBJ2-3|TRBV18
CASSPHTGQGQYTSTDTQYF
TGTGCCAGCTCACCCCATACGGGACAGGGGCAATATACTAGCACAGATACGCAGTATTTT
>-|TRBD1|TRBJ2-5|TRBV3-1/TRBV3-2
CASSQWDRQETQYF
TGTGCCAGCAGCCAATGGGACAGGCAAGAGACCCAGTACTTC
>-|TRBD2|TRBJ2-7|TRBV10-2
CASSGLADSYEQYF
TGCGCCAGCAGTGGCCTAGCGGACTCCTACGAGCAGTACTTC
>few|-|TRBJ1-1|TRBV19
CASRQLNTEAFF
TGTGCCAGCCGACAGCTAAACACTGAAGCTTTCTTT
>-|-|TRBJ1-2|TRBV3-1/TRBV3-2
CASSQDGRGGYTF
TGTGCCAGCAGCCAAGATGGAAGGGGTGGCTACACCTTC
>once|TRBD1|TRBJ2-7|TRBV3-1/TRBV3-2
CAGSTGQGYEQYF
TGTGCCGGGTCCACAGGACAGGGCTACGAGCAGTACTTC
>-|-|TRBJ1-3|TRBV28
CASSLLQVSSGNTIYF
TGTGCCAGCAGTTTACTTCAGGTGTCCTCTGGAAACACCATATATTTT
>few|TRBD1|TRBJ1-2|TRBV7-8
CASSPDRVVYGYTF
TGTGCCAGCAGCCCCGACAGGGTAGTCTATGGCTACACCTTC
>-|TRBD1|TRBJ2-2|TRBV19
CASRGQDRAPGGELFF
TGTGCCAGTAGAGGGCAGGACAGGGCTCCCGGCGGGGAGCTGTTTTTT
>-|TRBD1|TRBJ2-1|TRBV5-4
CASRGPGQGALNEQFF
TGTGCCAGCAGAGGACCCGGACAGGGGGCGTTGAATGAGCAGTTCTTC
>-|-|TRBJ1-2|TRBV12-3/TRBV12-4
CASGTGGPYGYTF
TGTGCCAGCGGGACGGGGGGACCCTATGGCTACACCTTC
>-|-|TRBJ2-4|TRBV2
CASRMGAIAKNIQYF
TGTGCCAGCAGGATGGGGGCTATAGCCAAAAACATTCAGTACTTC
>-|TRBD1|TRBJ1-5|TRBV19
CASKATGAVNQPQHF
TGTGCCAGTAAGGCCACAGGGGCGGTTAATCAGCCCCAGCATTTT
>-|-|TRBJ1-3|TRBV4-2
CASSHRKTQVSGNTIYF
TGTGCCAGCAGCCATCGAAAAACACAGGTCTCTGGAAACACCATATATTTT
>medium-sized|TRBD1|TRBJ2-5|TRBV4-2
CASSQDLPRGQETQYF
TGTGCCAGCAGCCAAGATCTCCCCAGGGGGCAAGAGACCCAGTACTTC
>-|-|TRBJ2-7|TRBV5-1
CASSLGFSVEQYF
TGCGCCAGCAGCTTGGGGTTCTCGGTCGAGCAGTACTTC
>-|-|TRBJ1-1|TRBV2
CASSGRSILTEAFF
TGTGCCAGCAGTGGGAGGAGCATACTGACTGAAGCTTTCTTT
>once|-|TRBJ2-5|TRBV6-4
CASSRDTQETQYF
TGTGCCAGCAGCCGGGACACCCAAGAGACCCAGTACTTC
>-|-|TRBJ1-1|TRBV19
CASSTGYRRTEAFF
TGTGCCAGTAGTACGGGATACCGGAGGACTGAAGCTTTCTTT
>once|-|TRBJ2-4|TRBV19
CASSQGAKNIQYF
TGTGCCAGTAGTCAGGGGGCCAAAAACATTCAGTACTTC
>once|TRBD2|TRBJ2-5|TRBV7-7
CASSLGYTSGGNQETQYF
TGTGCTAGCAGCTTAGGATACACTAGCGGGGGGAACCAAGAGACCCAGTACTTC
>-|TRBD1|TRBJ1-5|TRBV10-1
CASSPNRQGIFQPQHF
TGCGCCAGCAGTCCAAACCGACAGGGGATCTTTCAGCCCCAGCATTTT
>-|TRBD2|TRBJ2-7|TRBV28
CASDSTSGSYEQYF
TGTGCCAGCGACTCGACTAGCGGGAGCTACGAGCAGTACTTC
>-|-|TRBJ2-5|TRBV29-1
CSVEDGLQGTTKYF
TGCAGCGTTGAAGATGGGCTCCAGGGCACGACGAAGTACTTC
>-|TRBD1|TRBJ1-1|TRBV7-8
CASRPMGQLNTEAFF
TGTGCCAGCAGACCGATGGGACAGTTGAACACTGAAGCTTTCTTT
>-|-|TRBJ2-7|TRBV11-1
CASSTERAYEQYF
TGTGCCAGCAGTACGGAGAGGGCCTACGAGCAGTACTTC
>-|-|TRBJ1-4|TRBV6-5
CASSITGVNEKLFF
TGTGCCAGCAGTATAACAGGAGTTAATGAAAAACTGTTTTTT